This TCR beta chain came from a study of cytomegalovirus exposure and HLA in healthy donors. Turning to the study itself: Previous work identified roughly 120 million unique TCR beta sequences from around 200 million T cells.

The CDR3 has 14 residues. Per germline, CDR1 SGHAT and CDR2 FQNNGV. The ends lost 5 bases at V and 7 bases at J; junction bases unmatched: 8. The PCR made use of 60 Vbeta and 13 Jbeta primers. Clones were sequenced by immunoSEQ multiplex PCR, and TCRdb holds only the in-frame ones, with some missing. The table has approximately 150,000 clones, approximately 84% seen once. The origin of this receptor is a woman aged 55-69 years in good health and CMV-seropositive. The chain combines TRBV11-2 with TRBJ2-5, with 9 positions matching TRBD2. Sequencing was carried out using PBMCs. CDR3 in DNA: TGTGCCAGCAGCAGACTAGCGGTCGGTGTGACCCAGTACTTC. Protein product: CASSRLAVGVTQYF.